Each of the 22 T cell receptor beta chains below was sequenced from the same sample in a study of blood T cell repertoires in COVID-19. Using immunoSEQ multiplex PCR, the repertoire was profiled, and TCRdb retains in-frame clones only, with some absent. The table shows around 310,000 clones, with 75% to 90% occurring only once. The sample taken for sequencing was peripheral blood. Receptors originate from a woman aged 55-69 years with acute or convalescent COVID-19.

J is TRBJ2-7 and V is TRBV29-1; TRBD1 might be the D (5 bases). Trimming stripped 6 bases from V and 11 bases from J, with 8 bases between. Germline V gene data show CDR1 as SQVTM and CDR2 as ANQGSEA. The CDR3 loop spans 8 amino acids. The CDR3 DNA sequence: TGCAGCGTGAAGACAGAGTACTTC. Residues: CSVKTEYF.

This clone was detected only once. The rearrangement uses TRBV27 and TRBJ2-7; D ambiguous. This CDR3 comprises 14 residues. Trimming removed 5 bases from V and 0 bases from J, with 11 bases in between. Germline assignment: CDR1 MNHEY and CDR2 SMNVEV (reference sequence). The CDR3: CASSPLVFSYEQYF. The CDR3 DNA follows: TGTGCCAGCAGTCCCCTAGTGTTCTCCTACGAGCAGTACTTC.

This rearrangement joins TRBV28 to TRBJ1-1; D is unclear. Trimming stripped 11 bases from V and 6 bases from J, with 31 bases between. The CDR3 length is 17 residues. Germline CDR1 is MDHEN and CDR2 is SYDVKM. The CDR3 loop reads CASFVLSQARHPPEAFF. CDR3 DNA sequence: TGTGCCTCTTTTGTCCTCTCCCAGGCGAGACACCCACCTGAAGCTTTCTTT.

This chain's CDR3 is CASSLGVVGRDSYEQYF. DNA for the CDR3: TGTGCCAGCAGTTTAGGGGTGGTCGGGAGGGACTCCTACGAGCAGTACTTC. This chain uses TRBV28 with TRBJ2-7, with TRBD2 matching over 8 bases. This CDR3 has 17 residues. V shed 2 bases and J 0 bases; nucleotides not matched to a gene: 9. CDR1 and CDR2 (germline): MDHEN, SYDVKM.

The rearrangement joins TRBV4-2 to TRBJ2-7; D uncertain. Trimming removed 1 base at V and 2 bases at J, with 9 bases between. The CDR3 has 14 amino acids. Looked up from germline, CDR1 is LGHNA and CDR2 is YNFKEQ. The CDR3 protein is CASSQGDIPYEQYF. DNA of the CDR3: TGTGCCAGCAGCCAAGGTGACATACCCTACGAGCAGTACTTC.

The gene calls are TRBV12-3 or TRBV12-4 and TRBJ1-1, with 8 bases lining up with TRBD1. This CDR3 is 13 amino acids long. V trimming: 6 bases; J trimming: 5 bases; junction bases outside the gene matches: 5. The DNA for the CDR3 is TGTGCCAGCAGGACAGGGGAGGGTACTGAAGCTTTCTTT. This encodes CASRTGEGTEAFF.

The chain carries TRBV5-1 and TRBJ1-1; maybe TRBD1 (5 bases). Germline V gene data show CDR1 as SGHRS and CDR2 as YFSETQ. The ends were cut back, 0 bases at V and 6 bases at J, with 15 bases in the middle. CDR3 size: 15 residues. The CDR3 loop reads CASSLAGSRVAEAFF. The CDR3 bases are TGCGCCAGCAGCTTGGCCGGTTCCAGGGTCGCTGAAGCTTTCTTT.

CDR3 sequence: CASSVGGTGNTEAFF. The DNA of the CDR3 is TGTGCCAGCAGCGTAGGGGGGACAGGGAACACTGAAGCTTTCTTT. The V and J genes are TRBV9 and TRBJ1-1, with 8 bases that match TRBD1. CDR1 and CDR2 (germline): SGDLS, YYNGEE. The V segment lost 0 bases and the J segment 1 base; nucleotides outside the gene matches: 2. The CDR3 is 15 amino acids.

The chain recombines TRBV3-1 (or the pseudogene TRBV3-2) with TRBJ2-7; no reliable D call. CDR1 and CDR2 (germline): LGHDT, YNNKEL (reference sequence). Trimming pared 0 bases from V and 4 bases from J, leaving 7 bases between. This CDR3 is built from 13 residues. The CDR3: CASSQDTKYEQYF. The CDR3 DNA reads TGTGCCAGCAGCCAAGATACTAAATACGAGCAGTACTTC.

Only one count was recorded for this clone. J is TRBJ1-3 and V is TRBV7-9; D gene ambiguous. Deletions cut 7 bases from V and 0 bases from J, with 10 bases between. Germline V gene sequence: CDR1 SEHNR, CDR2 FQNEAQ (reference sequence). The CDR3 extends over 14 amino acids. The CDR3 sequence is CASISGDSGNTIYF. The CDR3 bases are TGTGCCAGCATCAGCGGCGACTCTGGAAACACCATATATTTT.

The rearrangement uses TRBV7-2 and TRBJ1-4; the match to TRBD1 covers 8 bases. The CDR3 has 14 residues. The V gene's germline CDR1 is SGHTA and CDR2 FQGNSA. After removal of 4 bases from V and 3 bases from J, the junction contained 1 base not matched to a gene. CDR3: CASSWTGSNEKLFF. The CDR3 DNA reads as TGTGCCAGCAGCTGGACAGGGTCTAATGAAAAACTGTTTTTT.

V is TRBV6-6 and J is TRBJ1-3, with no clear D. The CDR3 consists of 16 residues. Trimming took off 5 bases at V and 0 bases at J, with 14 bases between the two ends. Germline V gives CDR1 MNHNY, CDR2 SVGAGI (reference sequence). The DNA of the CDR3 is TGTGCCAGCAGTCAAGGCGGCTCCTCCTCTGGAAACACCATATATTTT. Translating it yields CASSQGGSSSGNTIYF.

This chain links TRBV7-2 with TRBJ1-1; possibly TRBD1 for D (5 bases). CDR1 is SGHTA and CDR2 is FQGNSA in the germline V gene. The V gene lost 5 bases and the J gene lost 4 bases, with 17 bases spanning the gap. The CDR3 has 15 residues. The CDR3 region has the DNA TGTGCCAGCAGCCAGATTCTTGGGGGGGGCACTGAAGCTTTCTTT. Its translation is CASSQILGGGTEAFF.

This clone was counted a single time. The gene calls are TRBV7-2 and TRBJ2-2; TRBD1 is a possible D gene (6 bases). Per germline, CDR1 SGHTA and CDR2 FQGNSA. The CDR3 spans 16 residues. The V end lost 1 base, the J end lost 0 bases, and 9 bases lay between the germline ends. The CDR3 DNA sequence: TGTGCCAGCAGCTTAGTTCGGACAGCGAACACCGGGGAGCTGTTTTTT. It specifies CASSLVRTANTGELFF.

V usage is TRBV28 and J usage is TRBJ1-3; 8 positions agree with TRBD1. This CDR3 comprises 16 residues. Trimming cost V 7 bases and J 0 bases; bases outside gene matches: 8. The germline V gene encodes CDR1 MDHEN and CDR2 SYDVKM. The chain's CDR3 is CASTIRQGSSGNTIYF. The CDR3 nucleotides are TGTGCCAGCACTATAAGACAGGGGAGCTCTGGAAACACCATATATTTT. Full variable domain (remainder filled in from reference TRBV28 and TRBJ1-3): DVKVTQSSRYLVKRTGEKVFLECVQDMDHENMFWYRQDPGLGLRLIYFSYDVKMKEKGDIPEGYSVSREKKERFSLILESASTNQTSMYLCASTIRQGSSGNTIYFGEGSWLTVV.

V is TRBV2 and J is TRBJ1-6; D unresolved. CDR3 length: 13 residues. Germline V gives CDR1 SNHLY, CDR2 FYNNEI. V was cut by 1 base and J by 9 bases, with 7 bases left in between. In DNA, the CDR3 is TGTGCCAGCAGTGAAGGAGTTAGTTCACCCCTCCACTTT. It specifies CASSEGVSSPLHF. The variable domain in full, completed from reference TRBV2 and TRBJ1-6, reads EPEVTQTPSHQVTQMGQEVILRCVPISNHLYFYWYRQILGQKVEFLVSFYNNEISEKSEIFDDQFSVERPDGSNFTLKIRSTKLEDSAMYFCASSEGVSSPLHFGNGTRLTVT.

The chain combines TRBV19 with TRBJ2-5; TRBD1 matches at 8 bases. V shed 5 bases and J 5 bases; nucleotides not matched to a gene: 7. Germline values: CDR1 LNHDA, CDR2 SQIVND (reference sequence). This CDR3 spans 14 amino acids. DNA of the CDR3: TGTGCCAGTAGTCAACAGGGGGTATGGGAGACCCAGTACTTC. Amino acids: CASSQQGVWETQYF.

The chain carries TRBV29-1 and TRBJ2-5; a weak D match, TRBD2 (6 bases). The CDR3 totals 12 residues. Per the germline V gene, CDR1 is SQVTM and CDR2 is ANQGSEA. Between the trimmed V and J ends, which lost 3 bases and 9 bases, there was a span of 14 bases. The CDR3 nucleotides are TGCAGCGTTGAGGTAGTGGGGGAGGCCCAGTACTTC. Its protein product is CSVEVVGEAQYF.

V and J are TRBV2 and TRBJ2-2; 7 nucleotides match TRBD2. Germline CDR1 reads SNHLY; CDR2 reads FYNNEI. The length of the CDR3 is 16 residues. J gave up 3 bases and V 7 bases, and 11 bases lay outside the gene matches. As DNA, the CDR3 is TGTGCCAGCAACGATGGGCCGGGAGGTTACACCGGGGAGCTGTTTTTT. Protein product: CASNDGPGGYTGELFF.

The gene calls are TRBV6-2 or TRBV6-3 and TRBJ2-7; D gene ambiguous. There are 15 residues in the CDR3. V lost 4 bases and J 3 bases, leaving 16 bases between the germline ends. Germline V gene sequence: CDR1 MNHEY, CDR2 SVGEGT. The CDR3 spells CASSSGDVVVYEQYF. The CDR3 DNA reads TGTGCCAGCAGTTCCGGAGATGTAGTGGTCTACGAGCAGTACTTC.

The genes are TRBV19 and TRBJ2-1, with 11 bases matching TRBD1. Germline values: CDR1 LNHDA, CDR2 SQIVND (reference sequence). Losses at the gene ends were 5 bases for V and 4 bases for J; bases not matched to a gene: 7. The length of the CDR3 is 16 residues. The CDR3 loop reads CASSSGQGARYNEQFF. The CDR3 DNA reads TGTGCCAGTAGTTCCGGACAGGGGGCGCGATACAATGAGCAGTTCTTC.

This chain links TRBV3-1 (or the pseudogene TRBV3-2) with TRBJ1-2, with 9 bases that match TRBD1. V shed 4 bases and J 3 bases; nucleotides not matched to a gene: 12. CDR3 length equals 17 residues. Germline CDR1 is LGHDT and CDR2 is YNNKEL (reference sequence). DNA for the CDR3: TGTGCCAGCAGCCGACGGGACAGGGTATATCATGACTATGGCTACACCTTC. This translates into CASSRRDRVYHDYGYTF.